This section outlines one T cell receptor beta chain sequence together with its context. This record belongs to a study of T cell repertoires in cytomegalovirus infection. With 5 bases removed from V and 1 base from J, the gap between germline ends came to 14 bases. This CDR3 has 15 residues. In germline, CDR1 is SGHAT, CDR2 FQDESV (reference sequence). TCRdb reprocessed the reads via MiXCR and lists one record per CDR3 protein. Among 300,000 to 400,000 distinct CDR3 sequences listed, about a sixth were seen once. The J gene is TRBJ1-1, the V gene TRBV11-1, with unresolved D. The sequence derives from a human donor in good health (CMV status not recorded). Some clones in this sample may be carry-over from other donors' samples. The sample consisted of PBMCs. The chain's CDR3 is CASSPSGNTNTEAFF. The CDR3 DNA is TGTGCCAGCAGCCCCTCCGGTAACACGAACACTGAAGCTTTCTTT.